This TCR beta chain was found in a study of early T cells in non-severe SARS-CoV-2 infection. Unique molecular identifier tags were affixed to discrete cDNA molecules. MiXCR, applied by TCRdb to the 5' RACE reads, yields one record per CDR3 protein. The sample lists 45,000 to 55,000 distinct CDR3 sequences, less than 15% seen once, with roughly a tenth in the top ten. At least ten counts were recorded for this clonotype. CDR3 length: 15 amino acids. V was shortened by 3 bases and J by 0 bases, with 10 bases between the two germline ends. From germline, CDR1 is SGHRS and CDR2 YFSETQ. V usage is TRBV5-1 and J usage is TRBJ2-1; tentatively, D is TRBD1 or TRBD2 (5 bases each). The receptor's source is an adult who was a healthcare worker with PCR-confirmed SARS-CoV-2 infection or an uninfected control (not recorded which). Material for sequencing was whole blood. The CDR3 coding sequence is TGCGCCAGCAGCTCTCGGGACCCCTCCTACAATGAGCAGTTCTTC. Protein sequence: CASSSRDPSYNEQFF. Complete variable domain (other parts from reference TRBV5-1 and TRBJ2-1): KAGVTQTPRYLIKTRGQQVTLSCSPISGHRSVSWYQQTPGQGLQFLFEYFSETQRNKGNFPGRFSGRQFSNSRSEMNVSTLELGDSALYLCASSSRDPSYNEQFFGPGTRLTVL.